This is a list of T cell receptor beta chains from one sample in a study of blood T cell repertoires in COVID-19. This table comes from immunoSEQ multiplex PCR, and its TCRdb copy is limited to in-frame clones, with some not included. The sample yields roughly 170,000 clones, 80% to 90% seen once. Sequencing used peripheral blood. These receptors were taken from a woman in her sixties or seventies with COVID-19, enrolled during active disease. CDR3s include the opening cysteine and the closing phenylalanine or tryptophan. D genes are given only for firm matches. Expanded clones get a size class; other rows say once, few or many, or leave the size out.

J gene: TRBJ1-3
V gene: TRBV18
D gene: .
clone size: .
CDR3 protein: CASSPTGGTGNTIYF
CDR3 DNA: TGTGCCAGCTCACCAACTGGGGGCACTGGAAACACCATATATTTT

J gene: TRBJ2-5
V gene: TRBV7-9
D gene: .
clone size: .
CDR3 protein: CASTRRLVTETQYF
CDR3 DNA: TGTGCCAGCACCCGCCGACTAGTTACGGAGACCCAGTACTTC

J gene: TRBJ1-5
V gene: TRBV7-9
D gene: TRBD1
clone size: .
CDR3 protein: CASSDGQGGQPQHF
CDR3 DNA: TGTGCCAGCAGCGATGGACAGGGCGGTCAGCCCCAGCATTTT

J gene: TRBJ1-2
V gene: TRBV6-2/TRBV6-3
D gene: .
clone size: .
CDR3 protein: CASSTHPGMGGYTF
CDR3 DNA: TGTGCCAGCAGCACCCACCCAGGGATGGGGGGCTACACCTTC

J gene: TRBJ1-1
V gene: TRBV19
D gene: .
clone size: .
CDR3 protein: CASSPRRGENTEAFF
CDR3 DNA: TGTGCCAGTAGCCCACGGCGGGGCGAGAACACTGAAGCTTTCTTT

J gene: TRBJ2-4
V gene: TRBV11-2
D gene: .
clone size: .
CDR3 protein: CASSLATTGGVAKNIQYF
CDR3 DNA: TGTGCCAGCAGCTTAGCTACGACAGGAGGAGTAGCCAAAAACATTCAGTACTTC

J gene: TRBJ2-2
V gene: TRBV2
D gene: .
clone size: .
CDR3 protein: CASSEVAEDTGELFF
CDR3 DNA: TGTGCCAGCAGTGAGGTAGCGGAGGACACCGGGGAGCTGTTTTTT

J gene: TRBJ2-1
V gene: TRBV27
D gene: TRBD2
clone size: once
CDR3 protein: CASSSSGRGEQFF
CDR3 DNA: TGTGCCAGCAGTTCTAGCGGGAGAGGTGAGCAGTTCTTC

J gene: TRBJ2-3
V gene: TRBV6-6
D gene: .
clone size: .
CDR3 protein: CASSYGGSFTDTQYF
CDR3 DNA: TGTGCCAGCAGTTACGGCGGCAGTTTCACAGATACGCAGTATTTT

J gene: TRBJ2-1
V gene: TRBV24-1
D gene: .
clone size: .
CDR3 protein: CATSASNRVNEQFF
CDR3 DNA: TGTGCCACCAGTGCATCCAACAGGGTTAATGAGCAGTTCTTC

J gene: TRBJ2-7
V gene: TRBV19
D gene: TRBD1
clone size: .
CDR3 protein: CASRDRGYEQYF
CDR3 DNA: TGTGCCAGTAGGGACAGGGGCTACGAGCAGTACTTC

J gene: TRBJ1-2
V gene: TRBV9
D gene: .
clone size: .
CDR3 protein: CASSVAGGAHYTF
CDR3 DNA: TGTGCCAGCAGCGTAGCCGGCGGGGCTCACTACACCTTC

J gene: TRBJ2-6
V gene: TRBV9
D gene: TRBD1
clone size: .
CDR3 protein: CASSPRQGSSGANVLTF
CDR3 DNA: TGTGCCAGCAGCCCCAGACAGGGTTCCTCTGGGGCCAACGTCCTGACTTTC

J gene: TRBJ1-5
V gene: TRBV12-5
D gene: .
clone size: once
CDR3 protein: CASGLVHRGAQHF
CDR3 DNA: TGTGCTAGTGGTTTGGTCCACCGGGGGGCCCAGCATTTT

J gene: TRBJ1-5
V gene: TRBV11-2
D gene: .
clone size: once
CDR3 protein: CASTGETGFDQPQHF
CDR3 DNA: TGTGCCAGCACCGGGGAGACAGGTTTTGATCAGCCCCAGCATTTT

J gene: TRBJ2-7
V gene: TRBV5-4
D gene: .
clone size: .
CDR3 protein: CASSLGAGVYEQYF
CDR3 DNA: TGTGCCAGCAGCTTGGGTGCCGGGGTCTACGAGCAGTACTTC

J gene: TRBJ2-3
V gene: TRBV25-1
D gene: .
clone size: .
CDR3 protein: CASSEFLPGDIRTDTQYF
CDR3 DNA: TGTGCCAGCAGTGAATTCCTTCCGGGAGATATTAGGACAGATACGCAGTATTTT

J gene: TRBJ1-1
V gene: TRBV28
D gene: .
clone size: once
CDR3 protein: CASSSFEGRKAFF
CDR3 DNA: TGTGCCAGCAGTTCATTTGAGGGCAGAAAAGCTTTCTTT

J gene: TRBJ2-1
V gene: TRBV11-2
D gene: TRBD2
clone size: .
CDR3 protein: CASSLVASGGPYNEQFF
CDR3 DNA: TGTGCCAGCAGCTTAGTAGCTAGCGGGGGGCCCTACAATGAGCAGTTCTTC

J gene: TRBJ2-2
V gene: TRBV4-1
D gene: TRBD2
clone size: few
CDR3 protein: CASSQVGGRAAGELFF
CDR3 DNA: TGCGCCAGCAGCCAAGTGGGGGGGAGGGCCGCCGGGGAGCTGTTTTTT

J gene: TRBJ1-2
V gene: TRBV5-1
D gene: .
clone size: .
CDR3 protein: CASSPKGDGYTF
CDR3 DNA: TGCGCCAGCAGCCCAAAGGGGGATGGCTACACCTTC

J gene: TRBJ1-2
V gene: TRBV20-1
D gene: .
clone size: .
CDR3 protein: CSASNGGYTF
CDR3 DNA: TGCAGTGCTTCTAATGGTGGCTACACCTTC

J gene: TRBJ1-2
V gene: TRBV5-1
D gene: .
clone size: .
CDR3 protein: CASSLDRNYGYTF
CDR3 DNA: TGCGCCAGCAGCTTGGACAGAAACTATGGCTACACCTTC

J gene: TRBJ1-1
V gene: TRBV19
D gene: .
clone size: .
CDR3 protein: CASSQQGSEAFF
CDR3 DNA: TGTGCCAGTAGTCAACAGGGTTCTGAAGCTTTCTTT

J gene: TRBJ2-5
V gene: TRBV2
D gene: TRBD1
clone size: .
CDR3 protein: CASSENRGLQETQYF
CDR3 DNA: TGTGCCAGCAGTGAAAACAGGGGCCTCCAAGAGACCCAGTACTTC

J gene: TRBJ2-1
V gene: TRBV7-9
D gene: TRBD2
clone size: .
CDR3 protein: CASSPTSGGPNEQFF
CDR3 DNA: TGTGCCAGCAGTCCCACTAGCGGAGGCCCCAATGAGCAGTTCTTC

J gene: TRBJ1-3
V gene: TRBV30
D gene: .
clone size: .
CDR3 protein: CAWSVGGSGNTIYF
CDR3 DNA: TGTGCCTGGAGTGTAGGGGGATCGGGAAACACCATATATTTT

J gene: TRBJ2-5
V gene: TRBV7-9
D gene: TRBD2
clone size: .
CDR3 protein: CASSLTGGPEETQYF
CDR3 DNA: TGTGCCAGCAGCTTGACGGGAGGGCCGGAAGAGACCCAGTACTTC

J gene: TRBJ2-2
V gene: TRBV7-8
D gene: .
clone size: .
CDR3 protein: CASSLERTSNTGELFF
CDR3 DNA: TGTGCCAGCAGCTTAGAACGGACATCGAACACCGGGGAGCTGTTTTTT

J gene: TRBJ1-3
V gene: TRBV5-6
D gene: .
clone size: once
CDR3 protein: CASSPLSLTGNTIYF
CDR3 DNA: TGTGCCAGCAGCCCGCTCAGTTTAACTGGAAACACCATATATTTT

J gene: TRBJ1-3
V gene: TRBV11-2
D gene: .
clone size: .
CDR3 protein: CASSLDVTVGPDTIYF
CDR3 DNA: TGTGCCAGCAGCTTAGATGTAACAGTGGGGCCGGACACCATATATTTT

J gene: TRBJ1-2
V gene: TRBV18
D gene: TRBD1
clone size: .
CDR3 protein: CASSPRGTGEKGYTF
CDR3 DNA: TGTGCCAGCTCACCACGGGGGACAGGGGAGAAAGGCTACACCTTC

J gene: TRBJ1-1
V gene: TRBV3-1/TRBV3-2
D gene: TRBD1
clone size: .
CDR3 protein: CASSLRWTGAHTEAFF
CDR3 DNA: TGTGCCAGCAGCCTCCGTTGGACAGGGGCGCACACTGAAGCTTTCTTT

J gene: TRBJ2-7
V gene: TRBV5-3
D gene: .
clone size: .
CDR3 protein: CARSFHRVEQYF
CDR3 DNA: TGTGCCAGAAGCTTTCACAGGGTCGAGCAGTACTTC

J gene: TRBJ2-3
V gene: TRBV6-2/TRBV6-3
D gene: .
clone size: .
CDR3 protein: CASSSQTGSTDTQYF
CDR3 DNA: TGTGCCAGCAGTTCCCAAACGGGGAGCACAGATACGCAGTATTTT

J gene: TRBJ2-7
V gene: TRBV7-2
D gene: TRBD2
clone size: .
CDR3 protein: CASSLDAGGNYEQYF
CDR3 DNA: TGTGCCAGCAGCTTAGATGCGGGAGGGAATTACGAGCAGTACTTC

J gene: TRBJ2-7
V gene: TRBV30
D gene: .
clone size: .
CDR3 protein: CAWSSGRMQGADEQYF
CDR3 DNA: TGTGCCTGGAGCTCCGGCAGAATGCAAGGGGCCGACGAGCAGTACTTC

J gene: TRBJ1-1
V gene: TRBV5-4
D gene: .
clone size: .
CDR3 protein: CASSLPGRGTEAFF
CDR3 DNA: TGTGCCAGCAGCTTACCCGGGAGAGGCACTGAAGCTTTCTTT

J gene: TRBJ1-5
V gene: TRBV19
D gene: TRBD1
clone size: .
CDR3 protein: CASSTPGQGVDQPQHF
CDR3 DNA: TGTGCCAGTAGTACACCGGGACAGGGGGTTGATCAGCCCCAGCATTTT

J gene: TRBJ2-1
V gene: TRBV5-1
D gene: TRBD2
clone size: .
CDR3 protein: CASSLGLARNEQFF
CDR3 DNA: TGCGCCAGCAGCTTGGGACTAGCGAGGAATGAGCAGTTCTTC

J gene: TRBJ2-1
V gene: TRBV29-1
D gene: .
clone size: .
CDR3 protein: CSVLTYNEQFF
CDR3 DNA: TGCAGCGTACTTACCTACAATGAGCAGTTCTTC

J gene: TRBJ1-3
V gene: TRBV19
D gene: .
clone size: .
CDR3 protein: CASIGGGMENTIYF
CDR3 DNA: TGTGCCAGTATAGGCGGGGGAATGGAAAACACCATATATTTT

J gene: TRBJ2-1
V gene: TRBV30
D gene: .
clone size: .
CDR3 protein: CAWSSGREYNEQFF
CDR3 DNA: TGTGCCTGGAGTTCGGGCAGGGAATACAATGAGCAGTTCTTC

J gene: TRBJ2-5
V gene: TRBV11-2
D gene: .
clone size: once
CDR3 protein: CASSLDGRGKETQYF
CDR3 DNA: TGTGCCAGCAGCTTAGATGGTCGGGGGAAAGAGACCCAGTACTTC

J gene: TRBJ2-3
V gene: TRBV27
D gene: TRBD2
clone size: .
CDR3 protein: CASSFKAGETRTDTQYF
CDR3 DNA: TGTGCCAGCAGTTTTAAAGCGGGAGAGACGCGCACAGATACGCAGTATTTT

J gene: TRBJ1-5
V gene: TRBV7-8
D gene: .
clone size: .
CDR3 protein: CASSSGHLSNQPQHF
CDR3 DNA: TGTGCCAGCAGCTCGGGACACCTAAGCAATCAGCCCCAGCATTTT

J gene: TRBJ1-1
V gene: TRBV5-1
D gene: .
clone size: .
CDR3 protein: CASSFGAMNTEAFF
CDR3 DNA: TGCGCCAGCAGCTTTGGGGCCATGAACACTGAAGCTTTCTTT

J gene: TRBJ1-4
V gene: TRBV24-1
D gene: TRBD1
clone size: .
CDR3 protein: CATSDSRTGGNEKLFF
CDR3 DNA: TGTGCCACCAGTGATTCGAGGACAGGGGGAAATGAAAAACTGTTTTTT

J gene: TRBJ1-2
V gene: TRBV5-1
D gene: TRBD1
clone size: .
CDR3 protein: CASSLAPDRGDYGYTF
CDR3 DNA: TGCGCCAGCAGCTTGGCCCCCGACAGGGGGGACTATGGCTACACCTTC

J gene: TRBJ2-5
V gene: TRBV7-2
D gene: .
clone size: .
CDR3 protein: CASSFQAVQETQYF
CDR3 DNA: TGTGCCAGCAGCTTTCAAGCGGTCCAAGAGACCCAGTACTTC